The 18 T cell receptor beta chains listed next were all sequenced from one sample in a study of blood T cell repertoires in COVID-19. Profiling relied on immunoSEQ multiplex PCR, and the TCRdb table lists in-frame clones only, not all of them. The table lists 160,000 or so clones, about four fifths of them singletons. Sequenced: peripheral blood. All receptors derive from a man aged 55 to 70 with active or convalescent COVID-19.

The chain has TRBV12-3 or TRBV12-4 and TRBJ1-2; D possibly corresponds to TRBD1 (5 bases). CDR3 size: 13 residues. V lost 7 bases and J lost 8, with 17 bases in between. In DNA form, the CDR3 reads TGTGCCAGCACCATGGGGGGATTCAGGGGCTACACCTTC. Residues: CASTMGGFRGYTF.

The chain couples TRBV6-1 to TRBJ2-7; TRBD2 might be the D (6 bases). The CDR3 totals 15 residues. The germline CDR1 and CDR2 sequences are MNHNS and SASEGT. Trimming removed 1 base at V and 2 bases at J, with 12 bases between. The CDR3 DNA reads TGTGCCAGCAGTGAAGGGGCGGGACCCGCCTACGAGCAGTACTTC. Translated, it gives CASSEGAGPAYEQYF.

The chain is built from TRBV7-2 and TRBJ2-1; 7 bases are a match to TRBD2. The ends lost 1 base at V and 4 bases at J; junction bases unmatched: 7. CDR3 length: 16 residues. The germline gives CDR1 SGHTA, CDR2 FQGNSA. The CDR3 nucleotides are TGTGCCAGCAGCTTAGTGGCTAGCGGACTTTACAATGAGCAGTTCTTC. Translated: CASSLVASGLYNEQFF.

The chain carries TRBV3-1 (or the pseudogene TRBV3-2) and TRBJ1-5, with D unresolved. There are 13 residues in the CDR3. Germline V gives CDR1 LGHDT, CDR2 YNNKEL (reference sequence). The V and J ends lost 4 bases and 5 bases respectively, with 9 bases between them. In nucleotides, the CDR3 is TGTGCCAGCAGCCCTTTTCGGGATCAGCCCCAGCATTTT. Amino acids: CASSPFRDQPQHF.

The chain is built from TRBV5-1 and TRBJ1-2, with 11 bases fitting TRBD1. V lost 0 bases to trimming and J lost 7 bases; unmatched junction nucleotides: 14. This CDR3 region has 18 residues. Looked up from germline, CDR1 is SGHRS and CDR2 is YFSETQ. The DNA for the CDR3 is TGCGCCAGCAGCTTGGGCCCTAAATGGACAGGGGGCGCTTCTGGCTACACCTTC. Amino acids: CASSLGPKWTGGASGYTF. Combining the CDR3 with reference TRBV5-1 and TRBJ1-2 gives the whole variable domain KAGVTQTPRYLIKTRGQQVTLSCSPISGHRSVSWYQQTPGQGLQFLFEYFSETQRNKGNFPGRFSGRQFSNSRSEMNVSTLELGDSALYLCASSLGPKWTGGASGYTFGSGTRLTVV.

In DNA, the CDR3 is TGCGCCAGCAGCTTTGAGGGAGGAGCAGCCAGCACCTACGAGCAGTACTTC. Translated, it gives CASSFEGGAASTYEQYF. The V and J genes are TRBV5-1 and TRBJ2-7; TRBD2 is a possible D gene (6 bases). Trimming took off 2 bases at V and 2 bases at J, with 20 bases between the two ends. This CDR3 comprises 17 residues. CDR1 and CDR2 (germline): SGHRS, YFSETQ.

The chain couples TRBV5-6 to TRBJ1-2, with D uncertain. CDR1 and CDR2 from the germline V gene are SGHDT and YYEEEE. This CDR3 has 12 amino acids. The V gene lost 0 bases and the J gene lost 8 bases, with 8 bases spanning the gap. The CDR3 sequence: CASSLGERGYTF. The CDR3 DNA reads as TGTGCCAGCAGCTTGGGGGAGCGGGGCTACACCTTC.

In DNA form, the CDR3 reads TGTGCCAGCAGCGCCGTTGGGGACAGGCCTGAGACCCAGTACTTC. Encoded protein: CASSAVGDRPETQYF. V is TRBV9 and J is TRBJ2-5; 8 bases line up with TRBD1. The CDR3 is 15 amino acids. After removal of 3 bases from V and 5 bases from J, the junction contained 9 bases not matched to a gene. Per germline, CDR1 SGDLS and CDR2 YYNGEE.

This clone has a handful of counts. The J gene is TRBJ1-1, the V gene TRBV16; 10 nucleotides align to TRBD1. This CDR3 has 17 amino acids. The V gene's germline CDR1 is KGHSY and CDR2 FQNENV. Losses at the gene ends were 2 bases for V and 0 bases for J; bases not matched to a gene: 6. CDR3 in amino acids: CASSQPSTGGMNTEAFF. Here the CDR3 DNA reads TGTGCCAGCAGCCAACCCTCGACAGGGGGCATGAACACTGAAGCTTTCTTT.

The rearrangement links TRBV10-3 to TRBJ2-3, with a weak D call TRBD2 (5 bases). CDR1 is ENHRY, CDR2 SYGVKD, per germline. V lost 0 bases, J lost 7 bases, and 17 bases lay in between. This CDR3 is built from 16 residues. CDR3 bases: TGTGCCATCAGTGAGTCCGCAGCGCGGGCGGATAATACGCAGTATTTT. Translated: CAISESAARADNTQYF.

The chain has TRBV11-2 and TRBJ1-6; D gene ambiguous. This CDR3 spans 13 amino acids. CDR1 and CDR2 from the germline V gene are SGHAT and FQNNGV. V lost 2 bases, J lost 14 bases, and 13 bases lay in between. The CDR3 loop reads CASSLPGPRTLHF. In nucleotides, the CDR3 is TGTGCCAGCAGCTTACCAGGCCCCCGTACCCTCCACTTT.

The chain joins TRBV19 to TRBJ1-6, with TRBD1 identical over 9 bases. The CDR3 sequence is 13 residues long. V gave up 9 bases and J gave up 10 bases; unmatched junction bases: 7. In germline, CDR1 is LNHDA, CDR2 SQIVND (reference sequence). CDR3 nucleotide sequence: TGTGCCAGCCGGGACAGGGTATACTCACCCCTCCACTTT. The encoded protein is CASRDRVYSPLHF.

V gene TRBV19 combines with J gene TRBJ1-1; D may be TRBD1 (6 bases). CDR3 size: 12 residues. CDR1 and CDR2 (germline): LNHDA, SQIVND (reference sequence). V lost 5 bases, J lost 4 bases, and 8 bases lay in between. DNA for the CDR3: TGTGCCAGTAGTGCACAGGGCACTGAAGCTTTCTTT. It encodes CASSAQGTEAFF.

This clone was seen a few times. The chain recombines TRBV2 with TRBJ2-2; D may be TRBD1 (5 bases). Germline assignment: CDR1 SNHLY and CDR2 FYNNEI. V gave up 5 bases and J gave up 1 base, with 11 bases separating them. The CDR3 sequence is 15 residues long. CDR3 DNA sequence: TGTGCCAGCAGTACCCAGGGTGGGAACACCGGGGAGCTGTTTTTT. It translates to CASSTQGGNTGELFF.

This rearrangement joins TRBV2 to TRBJ2-1; D is perhaps TRBD2 (6 bases). Germline V lookup: CDR1 SNHLY, CDR2 FYNNEI. CDR3 length equals 12 residues. Trimming stripped 8 bases from V and 11 bases from J, with 16 bases between. Here the CDR3 DNA reads TGTGCCAGCGGGGGACTGGTTGGGAAGCAGTTCTTC. It encodes CASGGLVGKQFF.

V gene TRBV12-3 or TRBV12-4 combines with J gene TRBJ1-2, with D perhaps TRBD1 (6 bases). CDR3 size: 12 residues. The ends were cut back, 6 bases at V and 3 bases at J, with 8 bases in the middle. The CDR3 DNA reads as TGTGCCAGCAGCACAGGGTACTATGGCTACACCTTC. Translation gives CASSTGYYGYTF.

V and J are TRBV9 and TRBJ2-3, with TRBD2 matching 9 bases. CDR1 is SGDLS, CDR2 YYNGEE, per germline. The CDR3 has 16 amino acids. V dropped 1 base and J dropped 5; count of bases not matched to a gene: 8. The chain's CDR3 is CASSVRGGGAIDTQYF. Here the CDR3 DNA reads TGTGCCAGCAGCGTACGTGGCGGGGGGGCGATAGATACGCAGTATTTT.

This chain links TRBV7-2 with TRBJ1-2; D gene ambiguous. The ends were cut back, 1 base at V and 1 base at J, with 7 bases in the middle. CDR3 length: 14 residues. Looked up from germline, CDR1 is SGHTA and CDR2 is FQGNSA. In DNA, the CDR3 is TGTGCCAGCAGCTTAGTCGCGGTTAACTATGGCTACACCTTC. It translates to CASSLVAVNYGYTF.